These 3 T cell receptor beta chains came from one sample sequenced in a study of shared clonotypes between healthy human individuals. The naive CD8 population came from CD45RO-negative cells selected for CCR7, without terminally differentiated effector memory CD45RA+ cells. Profiled with immunoSEQ multiplex PCR; TCRdb holds only in-frame clones, not every one. This sample has roughly 2,000,000 clones, with less than 95% found just once. The material sequenced was naive CD8+ T cells sorted from blood. These TCRs come from a man aged 18-30 years in good health.

The sample holds one count of this clone. CDR3 nucleotide sequence: TGTGCCAGCAGCACACTACAGGGCCCCCAAGAGACCCAGTACTTC. This codes for CASSTLQGPQETQYF. The genes are TRBV7-9 and TRBJ2-5; D is possibly TRBD1 (6 bases). This CDR3 comprises 15 residues. V gave up 5 bases and J gave up 1 base, with 14 bases separating them. Germline loops: CDR1 SEHNR, CDR2 FQNEAQ (reference sequence).

The chain links TRBV27 to TRBJ2-1, with D unresolved. Germline V gene sequence: CDR1 MNHEY, CDR2 SMNVEV (reference sequence). With 6 bases removed from V and 8 bases from J, the gap between germline ends came to 17 bases. This CDR3 spans 14 amino acids. CDR3 sequence (DNA): TGTGCCAGCAGGAGGATTAGCACGATGGATGAGCAGTTCTTC. Its protein is CASRRISTMDEQFF.

The chain links TRBV7-9 to TRBJ1-2, with 9 bases that match TRBD1. Trimming removed 4 bases from V and 2 bases from J; junction bases left unmatched: 8. There are 16 residues in the CDR3. The germline V gene has CDR1 SEHNR and CDR2 FQNEAQ (reference sequence). CDR3 residues: CASSYVPGQGNYGYTF. As DNA, the CDR3 is TGTGCCAGCAGCTACGTCCCGGGACAGGGAAACTATGGCTACACCTTC.